What follows describes a single T cell receptor beta chain. The data are from a study of identical twins. All of the donors were Caucasians in good health. Germline V lookup: CDR1 MNHNS, CDR2 SASEGT. The trim removed 4 bases at V and 2 bases at J, leaving 10 bases unmatched. The CDR3 extends over 16 amino acids. MiXCR was run by TCRdb on the 5' RACE reads, yielding one entry per CDR3 protein. The sample yields about 520,000 distinct CDR3 sequences, roughly 21% seen once. The same sample was also studied in work on T cells expressing NK-cell markers. That publication notes: From sorted CD3+CD56+NKG2C+, CD3+CD56+NKG2C- and CD3+CD56-NKG2C+ T cells came the TCR beta repertoires. The sequencing cohort of eight donors included seven HCMV-seropositive individuals and one seronegative individual.

This receptor was obtained from a woman in her late teens or twenties in good health. Sequenced: CD4+ T cells sorted from blood. The chain links TRBV6-1 to TRBJ2-7; 8 nucleotides match TRBD1. In DNA, the CDR3 is TGTGCCAGCAGTGTCCACCGGGACAGGCGTCCCTACGAGCAGTACTTC. This translates into CASSVHRDRRPYEQYF.